This TCR beta chain comes out of a study of response to subunit inactivated influenza vaccine. General study points: Authors proposed each seasonal influenza vaccination draws in few new T cells.

MiXCR, applied by TCRdb to the RT-PCR reads, yields one record per CDR3 protein. There are a few hundred thousand distinct CDR3 sequences in the sample; 12% to 15% occur only once, and over 8.5% lies in the top ten. V was shortened by 1 base and J by 3 bases, with 13 bases between the two germline ends. Germline V gene sequence: CDR1 PRHDT, CDR2 FYEKMQ (reference sequence). The CDR3 is 16 amino acids. This clonotype was observed a few times. What it recognizes is unknown. The sequence derives from a man aged 45-65 years who received an inactivated influenza vaccine. The V gene is TRBV13, the J gene TRBJ2-4; D not certain. The sample consisted of PBMCs from blood, taken roughly 12 days after vaccination. CDR3 nucleotides: TGTGCCAGCAGCTTAGATGGGTCGAAGGTCAAAAACATTCAGTACTTC. Translated: CASSLDGSKVKNIQYF.